Listed below are T cell receptor beta chains from one sample, sequenced in a study of shared clonotypes between healthy human individuals. Measured with immunoSEQ multiplex PCR; TCRdb has only the in-frame clones, and not every one. Of approximately 640,000 clones in the sample, about two thirds are singletons; the top ten hold about 1.7%. The sample taken for sequencing was memory CD4+ T cells sorted from blood. The receptors shown here come from a woman younger than 45 in good health. The CDR3 runs from the conserved cysteine through the conserved F or W. A D gene is named only where the DNA matches it firmly. Not every row has a clone size; where given, it reads once, few, many or a size class.

DNA: TGTGCCAGCAGCCCATCGGGTCCGGCGAAGTCCTACGAGCAGTACTTC
CDR3: CASSPSGPAKSYEQYF
size: many
D: .
J: TRBJ2-7
V: TRBV28

DNA: TGTGCCTGGAGCCTTAAAGGGAGGGGGTACTACGAGCAGTACTTC
CDR3: CAWSLKGRGYYEQYF
size: .
D: .
J: TRBJ2-7
V: TRBV30

DNA: TGCGCCAGCAGCCAACCAACGGACGCCGACTCTGGAAACACCATATATTTT
CDR3: CASSQPTDADSGNTIYF
size: few
D: .
J: TRBJ1-3
V: TRBV4-1

DNA: TGTGCCAGCAGCGTCGGCAGGGCGACGGACACCATATATTTT
CDR3: CASSVGRATDTIYF
size: .
D: .
J: TRBJ1-3
V: TRBV9

DNA: TGTGCCAGCAGTGAATGGAAGAGCGCCTACAATGAGCAGTTCTTC
CDR3: CASSEWKSAYNEQFF
size: .
D: .
J: TRBJ2-1
V: TRBV6-1

DNA: TGTGCCAGCAGTGCCCAGGGTGAAGTTGGAAACACCATATATTTT
CDR3: CASSAQGEVGNTIYF
size: once
D: .
J: TRBJ1-3
V: TRBV25-1

DNA: TGTGCCAGCAGTCCGGGACTCCCCTTAGATACGCAGTATTTT
CDR3: CASSPGLPLDTQYF
size: .
D: .
J: TRBJ2-3
V: TRBV2

DNA: TGTGCCAGCAGTGAACTGAGAGCCCCCTACGAGCAGTACTTC
CDR3: CASSELRAPYEQYF
size: .
D: .
J: TRBJ2-7
V: TRBV6-1

DNA: TGTGCCAGCTCACCATCTATTGGAGGGCCCTCCTACGAGCAGTACTTC
CDR3: CASSPSIGGPSYEQYF
size: .
D: .
J: TRBJ2-7
V: TRBV18

DNA: TGCGCCAGCAGCTTACCAGCGGGAGACTACGAGCAGTACTTC
CDR3: CASSLPAGDYEQYF
size: many
D: TRBD2
J: TRBJ2-7
V: TRBV5-1

DNA: TGTGCCAGCAGAGTTAGCGGGAGGAGTACCGGGGAGCTGTTTTTT
CDR3: CASRVSGRSTGELFF
size: .
D: TRBD2
J: TRBJ2-2
V: TRBV6-1

DNA: TGCGCCAGCAGCCAAGCCCTTAGCGGCTCCTACGAGCAGTACTTC
CDR3: CASSQALSGSYEQYF
size: .
D: .
J: TRBJ2-7
V: TRBV4-1

DNA: TGTGCCAGCAGCTTAAGGACAGGATCTACTAGCACAGATACGCAGTATTTT
CDR3: CASSLRTGSTSTDTQYF
size: many
D: TRBD1
J: TRBJ2-3
V: TRBV13

DNA: TGTGCCAGTAGTAACCTAGCGGGGTACAATGAGCAGTTCTTC
CDR3: CASSNLAGYNEQFF
size: .
D: TRBD2
J: TRBJ2-1
V: TRBV19

DNA: TGTGCCAGCAGCGTAGGGGGAGGGACGGGGACCCAGTACTTC
CDR3: CASSVGGGTGTQYF
size: .
D: TRBD2
J: TRBJ2-5
V: TRBV9

DNA: TGCGCCAGCAGCGAAGACAGGGACGTAACCTACGAGCAGTACTTC
CDR3: CASSEDRDVTYEQYF
size: once
D: TRBD1
J: TRBJ2-7
V: TRBV10-2

DNA: TGTGCCAGCTCACCACCGGGCGAGCAGTACTTC
CDR3: CASSPPGEQYF
size: few
D: .
J: TRBJ2-7
V: TRBV18

DNA: TGTGCCATCAGTGAGAGGGCGGGGAACGCGAACACCGGGGAGCTGTTTTTT
CDR3: CAISERAGNANTGELFF
size: .
D: .
J: TRBJ2-2
V: TRBV10-3

DNA: TGTGCCAGCAGTTTATTTGAAGACACTGAAGCTTTCTTT
CDR3: CASSLFEDTEAFF
size: few
D: .
J: TRBJ1-1
V: TRBV28

DNA: TGCGCCAGCAGCCATTCCCCCGGACAGGAGTATGGCTACACCTTC
CDR3: CASSHSPGQEYGYTF
size: .
D: TRBD1
J: TRBJ1-2
V: TRBV4-1

DNA: TGCAGTGCAAAGTTCACTGAAGCTTTCTTT
CDR3: CSAKFTEAFF
size: .
D: .
J: TRBJ1-1
V: TRBV20-1

DNA: TGTGCCAGCAGCTTATACTTCAATGAAGAGCAGTACTTC
CDR3: CASSLYFNEEQYF
size: .
D: .
J: TRBJ2-7
V: TRBV11-1

DNA: TGTGCCAGCAGCAACGGACGAGGCAGCAATCAGCCCCAGCATTTT
CDR3: CASSNGRGSNQPQHF
size: .
D: .
J: TRBJ1-5
V: TRBV5-4

DNA: TGTGCCAGCAGCTTAGGCCTCAGGGTCTGGAACACTGAAGCTTTCTTT
CDR3: CASSLGLRVWNTEAFF
size: few
D: .
J: TRBJ1-1
V: TRBV7-2

DNA: TGCGCCAGCAGCTTCCAAACTAGCGGGATTCTTCCTAGCACAGATACGCAGTATTTT
CDR3: CASSFQTSGILPSTDTQYF
size: .
D: TRBD2
J: TRBJ2-3
V: TRBV5-1

DNA: TGTGCCAGCAGTGGGGACATTGGAAACACCATATATTTT
CDR3: CASSGDIGNTIYF
size: .
D: .
J: TRBJ1-3
V: TRBV2

DNA: TGTGCCACCAGCAGAAAGACTAGTAGCAATGAGCAGTTCTTC
CDR3: CATSRKTSSNEQFF
size: .
D: .
J: TRBJ2-1
V: TRBV15

DNA: TGTGCCAGCAGTTCTACTAGCGGAAGCGGCACAGATACGCAGTATTTT
CDR3: CASSSTSGSGTDTQYF
size: .
D: TRBD2
J: TRBJ2-3
V: TRBV28

DNA: TGTGCCAGCAGTCAACAGGGGGGAGTGACAGATACGCAGTATTTT
CDR3: CASSQQGGVTDTQYF
size: once
D: TRBD1
J: TRBJ2-3
V: TRBV2

DNA: TGTGCCAGCAGTTTATTGGTAGCGGGGTACAATGAGCAGTTCTTC
CDR3: CASSLLVAGYNEQFF
size: .
D: TRBD2
J: TRBJ2-1
V: TRBV28

DNA: TGTGCCAGCAGCCAAGGGGGCACGGAACGCGGCGAGACCCAGTACTTC
CDR3: CASSQGGTERGETQYF
size: .
D: .
J: TRBJ2-5
V: TRBV4-2

DNA: TGTGCCAGCAGCCAAGAGTTGGCAGGTGGCTACGAGCAGTACTTC
CDR3: CASSQELAGGYEQYF
size: .
D: .
J: TRBJ2-7
V: TRBV14

DNA: TGTGCCAGCAGCCTCCAGACAGGGTTGAACACTGAAGCTTTCTTT
CDR3: CASSLQTGLNTEAFF
size: .
D: TRBD1
J: TRBJ1-1
V: TRBV9

DNA: TGTGCCAGCAGCCTTCCTCGAGGGGCGGGAGGGGGCAATGAGCAGTTCTTC
CDR3: CASSLPRGAGGGNEQFF
size: few
D: TRBD2
J: TRBJ2-1
V: TRBV4-2